This TCR beta chain was recorded in a study of somatic mutations in cytotoxic T cells in rheumatoid arthritis. This CDR3 spans 15 amino acids. J gave up 7 bases and V 5 bases, and 8 bases lay outside the gene matches. Germline CDR1 is SGHVS and CDR2 is FNYEAQ. Libraries were prepared by immunoSEQ multiplex PCR; TCRdb keeps only in-frame clonotypes and omits some of them. The repertoire holds more than 11,000 clones, with less than 80% as singletons. This sequence joins TRBV7-6 and TRBJ1-4; 9 nucleotides line up with TRBD1. The receptor's source is an adult with rheumatoid arthritis. The specimen was CD8+ T cells sorted from blood. The CDR3 region has the DNA TGTGCCAGCAGCACTACAGGGGGCGAGGGTGAAAAACTGTTTTTT. This translates into CASSTTGGEGEKLFF. The complete variable domain, with remaining parts taken from reference TRBV7-6 and TRBJ1-4, reads GAGVSQSPRYKVTKRGQDVALRCDPISGHVSLYWYRQALGQGPEFLTYFNYEAQQDKSGLPNDRFSAERPEGSISTLTIQRTEQRDSAMYRCASSTTGGEGEKLFFGSGTQLSVL.